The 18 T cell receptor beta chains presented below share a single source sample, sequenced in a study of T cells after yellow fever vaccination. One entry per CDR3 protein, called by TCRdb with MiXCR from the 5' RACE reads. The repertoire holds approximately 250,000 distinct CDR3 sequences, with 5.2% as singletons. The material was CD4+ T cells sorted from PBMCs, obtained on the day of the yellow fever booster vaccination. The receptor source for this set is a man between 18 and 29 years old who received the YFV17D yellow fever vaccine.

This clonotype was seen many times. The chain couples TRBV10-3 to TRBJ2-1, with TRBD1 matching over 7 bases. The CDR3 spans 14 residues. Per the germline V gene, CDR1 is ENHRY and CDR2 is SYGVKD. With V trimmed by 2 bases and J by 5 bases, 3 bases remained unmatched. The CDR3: CAISELGTDNEQFF. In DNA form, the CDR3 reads TGTGCCATCAGTGAGCTGGGGACAGACAATGAGCAGTTCTTC.

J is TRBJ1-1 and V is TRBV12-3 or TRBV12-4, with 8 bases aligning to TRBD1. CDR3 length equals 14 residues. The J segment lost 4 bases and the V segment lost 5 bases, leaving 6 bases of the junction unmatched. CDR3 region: CASSRTGYVTEAFF. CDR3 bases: TGTGCCAGCAGTAGGACAGGGTATGTCACTGAAGCTTTCTTT.

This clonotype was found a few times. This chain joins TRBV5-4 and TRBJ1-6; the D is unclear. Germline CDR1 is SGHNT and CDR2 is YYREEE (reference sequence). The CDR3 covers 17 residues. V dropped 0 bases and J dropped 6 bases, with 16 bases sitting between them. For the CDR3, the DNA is TGTGCCAGCAGCTTGGATTTTGGTGCTCGGTCTAATTCACCCCTCCACTTT. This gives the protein CASSLDFGARSNSPLHF.

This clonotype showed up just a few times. The CDR3 is CASSFSGASFSGANVLTF. In DNA, the CDR3 is TGTGCCAGCAGTTTCTCAGGGGCTTCCTTCTCTGGGGCCAACGTCCTGACTTTC. The chain joins TRBV12-3 or TRBV12-4 to TRBJ2-6; tentatively, D is TRBD1 (6 bases). This CDR3 contains 18 residues. V lost 3 bases, J lost 0 bases, and 15 bases lay in between.

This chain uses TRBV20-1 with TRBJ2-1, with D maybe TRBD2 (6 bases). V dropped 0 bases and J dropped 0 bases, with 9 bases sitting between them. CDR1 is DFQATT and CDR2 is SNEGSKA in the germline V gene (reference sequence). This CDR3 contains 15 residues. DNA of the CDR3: TGCAGTGCTAGAGATCGGGGGAGCTCCTACAATGAGCAGTTCTTC. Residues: CSARDRGSSYNEQFF.

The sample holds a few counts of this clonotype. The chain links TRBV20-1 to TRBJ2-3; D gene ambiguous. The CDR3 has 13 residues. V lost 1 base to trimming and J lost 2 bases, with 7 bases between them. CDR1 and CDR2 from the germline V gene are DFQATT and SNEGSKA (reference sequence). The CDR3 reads CSARGASTDTQYF. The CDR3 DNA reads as TGCAGTGCTAGAGGGGCGTCCACAGATACGCAGTATTTT.

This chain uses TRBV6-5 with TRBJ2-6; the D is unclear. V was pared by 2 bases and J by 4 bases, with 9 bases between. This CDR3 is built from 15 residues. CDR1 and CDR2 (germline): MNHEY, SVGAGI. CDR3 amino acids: CASSYLPGGANVLTF. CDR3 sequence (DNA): TGTGCCAGCAGTTACCTCCCCGGAGGGGCCAACGTCCTGACTTTC.

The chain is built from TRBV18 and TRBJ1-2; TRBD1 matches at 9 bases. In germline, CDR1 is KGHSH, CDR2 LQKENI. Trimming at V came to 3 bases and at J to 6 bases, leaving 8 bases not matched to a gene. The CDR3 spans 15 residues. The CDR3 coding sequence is TGTGCCAGCTCACCTACAGGGGGCGGGGACCATGGCTACACCTTC. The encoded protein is CASSPTGGGDHGYTF.

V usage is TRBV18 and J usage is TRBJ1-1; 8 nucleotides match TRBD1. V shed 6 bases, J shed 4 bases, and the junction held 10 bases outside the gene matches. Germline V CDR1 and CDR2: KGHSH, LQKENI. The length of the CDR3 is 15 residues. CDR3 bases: TGTGCCAGCTCCCCCTACCAGGGGGCCAGCACTGAAGCTTTCTTT. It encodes CASSPYQGASTEAFF.

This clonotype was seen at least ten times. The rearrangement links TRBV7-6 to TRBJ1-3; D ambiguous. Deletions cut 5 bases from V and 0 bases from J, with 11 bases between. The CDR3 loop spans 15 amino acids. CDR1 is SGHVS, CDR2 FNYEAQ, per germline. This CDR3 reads CASSGLGSSGNTIYF. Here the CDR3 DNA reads TGTGCCAGCAGCGGACTTGGGAGCTCTGGAAACACCATATATTTT.

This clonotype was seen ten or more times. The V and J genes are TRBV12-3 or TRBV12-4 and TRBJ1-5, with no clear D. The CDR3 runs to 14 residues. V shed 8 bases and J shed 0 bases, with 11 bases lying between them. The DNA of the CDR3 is TGTGCCAGCCATCGTGGCTATAGCAATCAGCCCCAGCATTTT. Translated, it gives CASHRGYSNQPQHF.

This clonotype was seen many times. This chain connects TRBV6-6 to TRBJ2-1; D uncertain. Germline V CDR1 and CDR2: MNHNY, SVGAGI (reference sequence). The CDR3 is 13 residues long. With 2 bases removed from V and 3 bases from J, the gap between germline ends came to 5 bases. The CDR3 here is CASSYTGYNEQFF. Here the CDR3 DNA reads TGTGCCAGCAGTTACACCGGCTACAATGAGCAGTTCTTC.

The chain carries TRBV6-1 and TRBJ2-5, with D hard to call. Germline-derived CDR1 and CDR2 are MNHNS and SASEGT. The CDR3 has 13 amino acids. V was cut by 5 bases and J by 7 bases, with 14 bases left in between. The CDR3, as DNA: TGTGCCAGCAGTCCCGATCTGACCCGGACCCAGTACTTC. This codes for CASSPDLTRTQYF.

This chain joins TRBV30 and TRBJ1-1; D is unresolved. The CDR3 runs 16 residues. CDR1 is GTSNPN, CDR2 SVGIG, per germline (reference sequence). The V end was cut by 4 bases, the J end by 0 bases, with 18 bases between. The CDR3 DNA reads TGTGCCTGGAAGAAGGGCGGGAACGCTATGAACACTGAAGCTTTCTTT. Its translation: CAWKKGGNAMNTEAFF.

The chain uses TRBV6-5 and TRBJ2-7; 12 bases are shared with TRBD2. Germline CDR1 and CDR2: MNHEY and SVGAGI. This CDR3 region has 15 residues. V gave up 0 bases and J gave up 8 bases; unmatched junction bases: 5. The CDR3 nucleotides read TGTGCCAGCAGTTACTCGACTAGCGGGGGCTCCAAGCAGTACTTC. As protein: CASSYSTSGGSKQYF.

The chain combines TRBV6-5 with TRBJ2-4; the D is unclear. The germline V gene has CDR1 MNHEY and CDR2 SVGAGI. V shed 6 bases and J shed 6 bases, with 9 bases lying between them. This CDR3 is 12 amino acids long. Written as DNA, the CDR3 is TGTGCCAGCAGAGGACCGGGAAACATTCAGTACTTC. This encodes CASRGPGNIQYF.

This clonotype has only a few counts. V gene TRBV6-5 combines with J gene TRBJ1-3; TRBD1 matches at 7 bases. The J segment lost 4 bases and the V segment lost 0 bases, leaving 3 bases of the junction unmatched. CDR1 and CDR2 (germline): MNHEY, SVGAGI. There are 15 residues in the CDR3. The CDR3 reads CASSYSTGNGNTIYF. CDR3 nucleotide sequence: TGTGCCAGCAGTTACTCGACAGGGAACGGAAACACCATATATTTT.

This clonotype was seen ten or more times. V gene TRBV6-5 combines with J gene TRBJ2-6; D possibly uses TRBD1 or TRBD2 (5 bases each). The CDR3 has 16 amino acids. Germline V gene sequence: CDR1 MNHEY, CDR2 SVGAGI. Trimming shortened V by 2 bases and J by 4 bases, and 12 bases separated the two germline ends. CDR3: CASSYPDGAGANVLTF. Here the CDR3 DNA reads TGTGCCAGCAGTTACCCTGACGGGGCCGGGGCCAACGTCCTGACTTTC.